These T cell receptor beta chains were read from a single sample in a study of shared clonotypes between healthy human individuals. Profiled with immunoSEQ multiplex PCR; TCRdb holds only in-frame clones, not every one. The repertoire holds under 1,100,000 clones, with around three quarters as singletons. The sequenced sample was memory CD4+ T cells from PBMCs. The receptors originated from a man aged 18 to 35 in good health. Some clones in this sample may be carry-over from other donors' samples. Both conserved end residues are part of each CDR3. The D gene is left open where the match is weak. Clone size is shown for a subset of rows, as once, few, many or a class of expanded clone.

d_gene: NA
len: 14
j_gene: TRBJ1-2
v_gene: TRBV19
abundance: NA
CDR3nt: TGTGCCAGTAGTGCCCCCCAGGGAAACTATGGCTACACCTTC
CDR3aa: CASSAPQGNYGYTF

d_gene: NA
len: 14
j_gene: TRBJ1-5
v_gene: TRBV30
abundance: NA
CDR3nt: TGTGCCTGGAGTGGAATAGCGAGCAATCAGCCCCAGCATTTT
CDR3aa: CAWSGIASNQPQHF

d_gene: TRBD2
len: 14
j_gene: TRBJ2-7
v_gene: TRBV30
abundance: NA
CDR3nt: TGTGCCTGGGGGGGTACGGGAGGATTAGTCGAGCAGTACTTC
CDR3aa: CAWGGTGGLVEQYF

d_gene: TRBD1
len: 16
j_gene: TRBJ2-7
v_gene: TRBV5-1
abundance: NA
CDR3nt: TGCGCCAGCAGCGTAACCGGGACAGGGGTCTCATACGAGCAGTACTTC
CDR3aa: CASSVTGTGVSYEQYF

d_gene: TRBD1
len: 16
j_gene: TRBJ1-3
v_gene: TRBV9
abundance: few
CDR3nt: TGTGCCAGCAGCCCTAGGGGGACAGCCTCTGGAAACACCATATATTTT
CDR3aa: CASSPRGTASGNTIYF

d_gene: NA
len: 14
j_gene: TRBJ2-7
v_gene: TRBV28
abundance: NA
CDR3nt: TGTGCCAGCAGTTTATCCCCAGGGTGGTACGAGCAGTACTTC
CDR3aa: CASSLSPGWYEQYF

d_gene: TRBD1
len: 14
j_gene: TRBJ1-1
v_gene: TRBV6-6
abundance: many
CDR3nt: TGTGCCAGCAGCCACAGGGGAATTGGCACTGAAGCTTTCTTT
CDR3aa: CASSHRGIGTEAFF

d_gene: NA
len: 17
j_gene: TRBJ2-1
v_gene: TRBV7-9
abundance: NA
CDR3nt: TGTGCCAGCAGCAATACCCAGACGGCGGTGAAATACAATGAGCAGTTCTTC
CDR3aa: CASSNTQTAVKYNEQFF

d_gene: TRBD2
len: 16
j_gene: TRBJ2-2
v_gene: TRBV2
abundance: few
CDR3nt: TGTGCCAGCAGACTAAGGACTAGCGGGGGCACCGGGGAGCTGTTTTTT
CDR3aa: CASRLRTSGGTGELFF

d_gene: TRBD1
len: 14
j_gene: TRBJ1-3
v_gene: TRBV2
abundance: once
CDR3nt: TGTGCCAGCAGCAGGACAGGGACTGGAAACACCATATATTTT
CDR3aa: CASSRTGTGNTIYF

d_gene: TRBD2
len: 16
j_gene: TRBJ2-7
v_gene: TRBV11-2
abundance: NA
CDR3nt: TGTGCCAGCAGCTTACGAGGCGGGAGCCTCTCCTACGAGCAGTACTTC
CDR3aa: CASSLRGGSLSYEQYF

d_gene: NA
len: 11
j_gene: TRBJ1-1
v_gene: TRBV30
abundance: NA
CDR3nt: TGTGCCTGGAGTAACAGGGATGAAGCTTTCTTT
CDR3aa: CAWSNRDEAFF

d_gene: TRBD1
len: 15
j_gene: TRBJ1-1
v_gene: TRBV6-1
abundance: NA
CDR3nt: TGTGCCAGCAGTGAGCCGACAGGGCGGGGCACTGAAGCTTTCTTT
CDR3aa: CASSEPTGRGTEAFF

d_gene: TRBD1
len: 15
j_gene: TRBJ1-5
v_gene: TRBV19
abundance: NA
CDR3nt: TGTGCCAGTAGTAGACAGGGGGCCCCCAATCAGCCCCAGCATTTT
CDR3aa: CASSRQGAPNQPQHF

d_gene: NA
len: 11
j_gene: TRBJ2-1
v_gene: TRBV20-1
abundance: few
CDR3nt: TGCAGTGCTAGTTTCTACAATGAGCAGTTCTTC
CDR3aa: CSASFYNEQFF

d_gene: NA
len: 13
j_gene: TRBJ2-5
v_gene: TRBV4-3
abundance: NA
CDR3nt: TGCGCCAGCAGCCAAGATAAAGGGGAGACCCAGTACTTC
CDR3aa: CASSQDKGETQYF

d_gene: NA
len: 13
j_gene: TRBJ2-7
v_gene: TRBV28
abundance: NA
CDR3nt: TGTGCCAGCAGTTCAGTTTCGGCCTACGAGCAGTACTTC
CDR3aa: CASSSVSAYEQYF

d_gene: NA
len: 14
j_gene: TRBJ2-5
v_gene: TRBV25-1
abundance: NA
CDR3nt: TGTGCCAGCAGCGATCAAACTAGTTCCGAGACCCAGTACTTC
CDR3aa: CASSDQTSSETQYF

d_gene: TRBD1
len: 14
j_gene: TRBJ1-3
v_gene: TRBV6-5
abundance: NA
CDR3nt: TGTGCCAGCAGACGCCCAGGGGGAGGAAACACCATATATTTT
CDR3aa: CASRRPGGGNTIYF

d_gene: NA
len: 14
j_gene: TRBJ1-1
v_gene: TRBV28
abundance: NA
CDR3nt: TGTGCCAGCAGTTTTTTTGGGGATAACACTGAAGCTTTCTTT
CDR3aa: CASSFFGDNTEAFF

d_gene: NA
len: 15
j_gene: TRBJ2-1
v_gene: TRBV7-3
abundance: NA
CDR3nt: TGTGCCAGCAGCGTCTTACCCGGGACGCTGAATGAGCAGTTCTTC
CDR3aa: CASSVLPGTLNEQFF

d_gene: NA
len: 15
j_gene: TRBJ1-5
v_gene: TRBV7-6
abundance: many
CDR3nt: TGTGCCAGCAGCTTAGATTCAGGGGTCAATCAGCCCCAGCATTTT
CDR3aa: CASSLDSGVNQPQHF

d_gene: NA
len: 15
j_gene: TRBJ1-4
v_gene: TRBV27
abundance: NA
CDR3nt: TGTGCCAGCAGTTTATTTACTCACGGTAATGAAAAACTGTTTTTT
CDR3aa: CASSLFTHGNEKLFF